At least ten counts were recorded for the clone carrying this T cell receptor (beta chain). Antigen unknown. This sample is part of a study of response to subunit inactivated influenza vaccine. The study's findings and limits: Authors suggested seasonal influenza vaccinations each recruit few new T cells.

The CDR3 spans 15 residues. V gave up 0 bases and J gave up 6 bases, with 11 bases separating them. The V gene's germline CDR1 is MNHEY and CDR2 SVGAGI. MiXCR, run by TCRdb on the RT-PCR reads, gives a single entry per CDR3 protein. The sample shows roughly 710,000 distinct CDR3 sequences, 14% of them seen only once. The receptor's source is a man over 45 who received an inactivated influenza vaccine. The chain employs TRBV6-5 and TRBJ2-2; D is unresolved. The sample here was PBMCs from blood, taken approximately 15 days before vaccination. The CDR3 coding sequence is TGTGCCAGCAGTTACTCTCAGTCTGGCCCCGGGGAGCTGTTTTTT. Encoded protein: CASSYSQSGPGELFF.